The text below deals with one T cell receptor beta chain. This sample is part of a study of technical replicates of blood from a few donors. The CDR3 is 15 residues long. V shed 5 bases and J 6 bases; nucleotides not matched to a gene: 11. CDR1 and CDR2 (germline): MDHEN, SYDVKM. This table comes from immunoSEQ multiplex PCR, and its TCRdb copy is limited to in-frame clones, with some not included. Here the sample spans 65,000 to 95,000 clones, nearly 98% being singletons. J is TRBJ2-7 and V is TRBV28; the match to TRBD1 covers 9 bases. The origin of this receptor is a human donor in good health. Sequencing was performed on T cells isolated from PBMCs. The CDR3: CASSAPETGGIEQYF. The DNA for the CDR3 is TGTGCCAGCAGTGCCCCCGAGACAGGGGGTATCGAGCAGTACTTC.